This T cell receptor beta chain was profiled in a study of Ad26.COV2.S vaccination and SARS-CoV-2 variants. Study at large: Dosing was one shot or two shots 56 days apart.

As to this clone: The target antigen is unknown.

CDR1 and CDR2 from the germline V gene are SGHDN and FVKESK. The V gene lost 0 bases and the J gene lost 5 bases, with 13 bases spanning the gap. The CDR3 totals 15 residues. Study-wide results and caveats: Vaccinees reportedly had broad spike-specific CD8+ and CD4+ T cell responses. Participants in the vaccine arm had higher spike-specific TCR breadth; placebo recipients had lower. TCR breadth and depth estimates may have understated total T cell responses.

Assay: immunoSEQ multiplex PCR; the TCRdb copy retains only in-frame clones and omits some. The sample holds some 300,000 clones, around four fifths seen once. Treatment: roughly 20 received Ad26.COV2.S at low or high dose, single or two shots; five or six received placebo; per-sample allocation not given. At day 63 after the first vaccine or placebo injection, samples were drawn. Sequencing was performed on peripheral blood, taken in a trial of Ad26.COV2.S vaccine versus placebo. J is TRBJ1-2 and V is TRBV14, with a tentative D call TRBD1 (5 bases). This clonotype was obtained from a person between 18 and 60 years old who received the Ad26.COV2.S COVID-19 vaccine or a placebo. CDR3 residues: CASSQETVGIYGYTF. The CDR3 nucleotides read TGTGCCAGCAGCCAAGAGACAGTGGGGATTTATGGCTACACCTTC. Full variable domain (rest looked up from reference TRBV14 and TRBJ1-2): EAGVTQFPSHSVIEKGQTVTLRCDPISGHDNLYWYRRVMGKEIKFLLHFVKESKQDESGMPNNRFLAERTGGTYSTLKVQPAELEDSGVYFCASSQETVGIYGYTFGSGTRLTVV.